The 31 T cell receptor beta chains in this list originate from one sample, sequenced in a study of blood T cell repertoires in COVID-19. Clones were sequenced by immunoSEQ multiplex PCR, and TCRdb holds only the in-frame ones, with some missing. Of 380,000 or so clones in the sample, around 90% were seen once. The specimen was peripheral blood. Every receptor here comes from a man aged 40-49 years with acute or convalescent COVID-19.

This chain uses TRBV19 with TRBJ1-2; the match to TRBD1 covers 10 bases. The J segment lost 4 bases and the V segment lost 6 bases, leaving 8 bases of the junction unmatched. CDR1 and CDR2 (germline): LNHDA, SQIVND (reference sequence). The CDR3 has 15 residues. In nucleotides, the CDR3 is TGTGCCAGTAGGGAGCCGACAGGGGGCGGCTATGGCTACACCTTC. Translation: CASREPTGGGYGYTF.

The J gene is TRBJ2-1, the V gene TRBV9; tentative D call: TRBD2 (6 bases). The germline gives CDR1 SGDLS, CDR2 YYNGEE. Trimming stripped 2 bases from V and 2 bases from J, with 11 bases between. CDR3 length: 15 residues. The CDR3 protein is CASSVGSLTYNEQFF. The CDR3 nucleotides are TGTGCCAGCAGCGTCGGGAGTCTGACCTACAATGAGCAGTTCTTC.

The V call is TRBV12-3 or TRBV12-4, the J call TRBJ2-5; tentative D call: TRBD2 (5 bases). The V gene lost 8 bases and the J gene lost 4 bases, with 14 bases spanning the gap. CDR3 length equals 13 residues. The CDR3 coding sequence is TGTGCCAGCGGGCCGGCGGGTACAGAGACCCAGTACTTC. Its translation: CASGPAGTETQYF.

CDR3 in amino acids: CASSLTKLADTDTQYF. The CDR3 DNA follows: TGTGCCAGCAGCTTAACGAAGCTAGCGGACACAGATACGCAGTATTTT. J is TRBJ2-3 and V is TRBV11-2; TRBD2 matches 7 bases. This CDR3 is built from 16 residues. Per the germline V gene, CDR1 is SGHAT and CDR2 is FQNNGV. J lost 2 bases, V lost 2 bases, and 7 bases had no gene match.

This rearrangement joins TRBV2 to TRBJ1-1, with no clear D. The CDR3 consists of 15 residues. Trimming cost V 3 bases and J 0 bases, with 11 bases left between them. Germline-derived CDR1 and CDR2 are SNHLY and FYNNEI. The CDR3 loop reads CASSDPEVLNTEAFF. CDR3 bases: TGTGCCAGCAGTGACCCGGAGGTCCTGAACACTGAAGCTTTCTTT.

The chain has TRBV11-2 and TRBJ2-1, with a tentative D call TRBD1 (6 bases). This CDR3 region has 18 residues. Germline CDR1 reads SGHAT; CDR2 reads FQNNGV. Trimming stripped 4 bases from V and 7 bases from J, with 26 bases between. The CDR3 DNA reads TGTGCCAGCAGCTCCCCCTTTGCAGAGGACAGTCAGGCGAATGAGCAGTTCTTC. Amino acid sequence: CASSSPFAEDSQANEQFF. Full variable domain (missing parts from reference TRBV11-2 and TRBJ2-1): EAGVAQSPRYKIIEKRQSVAFWCNPISGHATLYWYQQILGQGPKLLIQFQNNGVVDDSQLPKDRFSAERLKGVDSTLKIQPAKLEDSAVYLCASSSPFAEDSQANEQFFGPGTRLTVL.

This chain connects TRBV30 to TRBJ2-7, with TRBD2 matching 10 bases. This CDR3 is 14 amino acids long. V lost 2 bases to trimming and J lost 4 bases; unmatched junction nucleotides: 5. Germline V gives CDR1 GTSNPN, CDR2 SVGIG (reference sequence). CDR3 region: CAWSSGRAGYEQYF. Here the CDR3 DNA reads TGTGCCTGGAGTAGCGGGAGGGCCGGGTACGAGCAGTACTTC.

CDR3 protein: CASTISGNEQFF. For the CDR3, the DNA is TGTGCCAGCACCATCTCCGGCAATGAGCAGTTCTTC. The genes are TRBV12-3 or TRBV12-4 and TRBJ2-1; D remains unclear. The V end was cut by 7 bases, the J end by 6 bases, with 10 bases between. This CDR3 region has 12 residues.

A single count supports this clone. This chain links TRBV7-9 with TRBJ2-7; D perhaps matches TRBD1 (7 bases). Trimming pared 3 bases from V and 12 bases from J, leaving 15 bases between. The germline CDR1 and CDR2 sequences are SEHNR and FQNEAQ (reference sequence). The length of the CDR3 is 12 residues. The CDR3 loop reads CASSLLGGDRYF. CDR3 in DNA: TGTGCCAGCAGCTTGTTGGGCGGGGACAGGTACTTC.

This chain uses TRBV10-3 with TRBJ2-2; 8 bases line up with TRBD1. This CDR3 has 14 amino acids. V gave up 4 bases and J gave up 7 bases; unmatched junction bases: 5. Germline V gene data show CDR1 as ENHRY and CDR2 as SYGVKD. The CDR3 DNA follows: TGTGCCATCAGTGTAGCAGGGGGCGGCGGGGAGCTGTTTTTT. It codes for CAISVAGGGGELFF.

This clone occurred many times. V gene TRBV2 combines with J gene TRBJ1-1; D possibly corresponds to TRBD1 (6 bases). The V gene's germline CDR1 is SNHLY and CDR2 FYNNEI. V was trimmed by 7 bases and J by 4 bases, leaving 16 bases between them. The CDR3 loop spans 14 amino acids. The CDR3 nucleotides are TGTGCCAGCACCTTGGCGCAGGGGTCCACTGAAGCTTTCTTT. Its translation: CASTLAQGSTEAFF.

The V gene is TRBV28, the J gene TRBJ2-1, with D possibly matching TRBD2 (5 bases). This CDR3 comprises 18 residues. Germline loops: CDR1 MDHEN, CDR2 SYDVKM. The V end lost 2 bases, the J end lost 0 bases, and 17 bases lay between the germline ends. The CDR3 DNA reads TGTGCCAGCAGTTTAATAGAGCGGCAAAAGAGCTCCTACAATGAGCAGTTCTTC. This encodes CASSLIERQKSSYNEQFF. The variable domain in full, completed from reference TRBV28 and TRBJ2-1, reads DVKVTQSSRYLVKRTGEKVFLECVQDMDHENMFWYRQDPGLGLRLIYFSYDVKMKEKGDIPEGYSVSREKKERFSLILESASTNQTSMYLCASSLIERQKSSYNEQFFGPGTRLTVL.

V usage is TRBV9 and J usage is TRBJ1-2; the D gene is possibly TRBD1 (6 bases). V was trimmed by 4 bases and J by 7 bases, leaving 23 bases between them. CDR1 is SGDLS, CDR2 YYNGEE, per germline. This CDR3 is built from 16 residues. The CDR3 spells CASSFSSAGGGVGYTF. The CDR3 coding sequence is TGTGCCAGCAGCTTCAGTTCCGCTGGAGGGGGGGTTGGCTACACCTTC.

The V gene is TRBV29-1, the J gene TRBJ2-7; 9 bases are a match to TRBD1. Per germline, CDR1 SQVTM and CDR2 ANQGSEA. CDR3 length equals 15 residues. Trimming at V came to 6 bases and at J to 2 bases, leaving 11 bases not matched to a gene. The CDR3 loop is CSVRVTGGPPYEQYF. CDR3 nucleotide sequence: TGCAGCGTCCGGGTTACAGGGGGCCCGCCCTACGAGCAGTACTTC.

This rearrangement joins TRBV6-2 or TRBV6-3 to TRBJ2-3, with TRBD2 matching over 8 bases. With 4 bases clipped from V and 5 bases from J, the junction kept 8 bases outside the gene matches. Germline-derived CDR1 and CDR2 are MNHEY and SVGEGT. The CDR3 has 15 residues. The CDR3 region has the DNA TGTGCCAGCAGTTTCCGCGGGGGGCCAATAGATACGCAGTATTTT. Residues: CASSFRGGPIDTQYF.

This chain connects TRBV7-9 to TRBJ2-2; a possible D gene is TRBD2 (5 bases). Trimming left V 5 bases short and J 1 base short, with 11 bases between. The CDR3 is 15 residues long. Germline lookup yields CDR1 SEHNR and CDR2 FQNEAQ (reference sequence). The DNA for the CDR3 is TGTGCCAGCAGCATAGAGCGGTTGAACACCGGGGAGCTGTTTTTT. As protein: CASSIERLNTGELFF.

The chain has TRBV6-1 and TRBJ2-1; D gene uncertain. From germline, CDR1 is MNHNS and CDR2 SASEGT. Trimming took off 2 bases at V and 2 bases at J, with 10 bases between the two ends. CDR3 length: 15 residues. CDR3 protein: CASSESHRTYNEQFF. CDR3 bases: TGTGCCAGCAGTGAAAGCCACCGTACCTACAATGAGCAGTTCTTC.

The chain joins TRBV11-2 to TRBJ2-3, with 7 bases identical to TRBD2. V gave up 5 bases and J gave up 0 bases; unmatched junction bases: 14. From germline, CDR1 is SGHAT and CDR2 FQNNGV. This CDR3 spans 18 amino acids. CDR3 amino acids: CASSDGHILGGSTDTQYF. In DNA form, the CDR3 reads TGTGCCAGCAGCGACGGCCATATTCTGGGGGGGAGCACAGATACGCAGTATTTT.

The gene calls are TRBV30 and TRBJ1-2; TRBD1 matches at 8 bases. V lost 3 bases to trimming and J lost 7 bases; unmatched junction nucleotides: 10. Germline values: CDR1 GTSNPN, CDR2 SVGIG (reference sequence). The CDR3 has 14 amino acids. The CDR3 sequence is CAWSLLRGRGGYTF. The CDR3 DNA reads TGTGCCTGGAGCCTACTCAGGGGGCGGGGTGGCTACACCTTC.

This clone was seen only once. The genes are TRBV6-4 and TRBJ1-6; D possibly corresponds to TRBD1 (5 bases). V was shortened by 10 bases and J by 9 bases, with 16 bases between the two germline ends. The germline gives CDR1 MRHNA, CDR2 SNTAGT. The CDR3 loop spans 13 amino acids. The CDR3 DNA reads as TGTGCCAACCTGGGGGGGATCGGTTCACCCCTCCACTTT. This codes for CANLGGIGSPLHF.

In its sample, this clone was seen a few times. The chain joins TRBV19 to TRBJ2-1, with a possible D match to TRBD1 (6 bases). Trimming cost V 2 bases and J 5 bases, with 13 bases left between them. CDR1 and CDR2 from the germline V gene are LNHDA and SQIVND (reference sequence). CDR3 length: 15 amino acids. DNA for the CDR3: TGTGCCAGTAGTATACCGGGACAAGTGAACAATGAGCAGTTCTTC. Protein sequence: CASSIPGQVNNEQFF.

The table lists this clone with a count of one. V is TRBV6-6 and J is TRBJ1-2; D unclear. The CDR3 length is 12 residues. Germline V lookup: CDR1 MNHNY, CDR2 SVGAGI (reference sequence). The V gene lost 5 bases and the J gene lost 0 bases, with 4 bases spanning the gap. The CDR3 sequence: CASSGANYGYTF. The CDR3 DNA sequence: TGTGCCAGCAGTGGAGCTAACTATGGCTACACCTTC.

The rearrangement uses TRBV7-9 and TRBJ1-5; D is unclear. V was cut by 1 base and J by 5 bases, with 3 bases left in between. Per germline, CDR1 SEHNR and CDR2 FQNEAQ (reference sequence). The CDR3 is made up of 12 amino acids. CDR3 protein: CASSLVDQPQHF. CDR3 bases: TGTGCCAGCAGCTTAGTAGATCAGCCCCAGCATTTT.

The chain carries TRBV28 and TRBJ2-7; TRBD2 matches at 16 bases. The CDR3 sequence is 16 residues long. Germline V lookup: CDR1 MDHEN, CDR2 SYDVKM. The ends lost 5 bases at V and 6 bases at J; junction bases unmatched: 7. The CDR3 spells CASSPPGLAGGPEQYF. The CDR3 region has the DNA TGTGCCAGCAGTCCACCGGGACTAGCGGGGGGGCCCGAGCAGTACTTC.

The genes are TRBV7-8 and TRBJ2-2; tentative D call: TRBD1 (6 bases). V lost 0 bases and J lost 7, with 6 bases in between. This CDR3 comprises 13 residues. The V gene's germline CDR1 is SGHVS and CDR2 FQNEAQ. The CDR3 spells CASSLAGGGELFF. The CDR3 DNA follows: TGTGCCAGCAGCTTAGCAGGGGGCGGGGAGCTGTTTTTT.

The V call is TRBV6-5, the J call TRBJ1-1; 8 positions match TRBD1. The CDR3 runs 15 residues. V lost 10 bases, J lost 0 bases, and 10 bases stayed unmatched. Looked up from germline, CDR1 is MNHEY and CDR2 is SVGAGI. Written as DNA, the CDR3 is TGTGCCACGGGACAGGCTAGGACCATGAACACTGAAGCTTTCTTT. Translating gives CATGQARTMNTEAFF.

The chain links TRBV6-5 to TRBJ2-1; D unresolved. Germline V gene data show CDR1 as MNHEY and CDR2 as SVGAGI. Trimming left V 6 bases short and J 5 bases short, with 8 bases between. The CDR3 extends over 12 amino acids. CDR3 sequence reads: CASRNGDNEQFF. CDR3 nucleotide sequence: TGTGCCAGCAGAAACGGAGACAATGAGCAGTTCTTC.

This chain uses TRBV19 with TRBJ2-3; perhaps TRBD2 as D (7 bases). CDR1 is LNHDA and CDR2 is SQIVND in the germline V gene (reference sequence). V was pared by 6 bases and J by 10 bases, with 20 bases between. The CDR3 runs 14 residues. CDR3 sequence: CASSPTGGGGPQYF. The CDR3 coding sequence is TGTGCCAGTAGCCCGACAGGCGGGGGTGGGCCGCAGTATTTT. Using reference TRBV19 and TRBJ2-3 for the parts outside the CDR3, the full variable domain is DGGITQSPKYLFRKEGQNVTLSCEQNLNHDAMYWYRQDPGQGLRLIYYSQIVNDFQKGDIAEGYSVSREKKESFPLTVTSAQKNPTAFYLCASSPTGGGGPQYFGPGTRLTVL.

This chain links TRBV2 with TRBJ1-1, with D tentatively TRBD1 (5 bases). In germline, CDR1 is SNHLY, CDR2 FYNNEI. This CDR3 comprises 15 residues. V was cut by 3 bases and J by 0 bases, with 11 bases left in between. This CDR3 reads CASSESGPLNTEAFF. The CDR3 nucleotides are TGTGCCAGCAGTGAGTCAGGGCCCTTGAACACTGAAGCTTTCTTT.

V is TRBV6-6 and J is TRBJ1-4; no definite D call. This CDR3 region has 14 residues. Looked up from germline, CDR1 is MNHNY and CDR2 is SVGAGI (reference sequence). Deletions cut 3 bases from V and 7 bases from J, with 12 bases between. The CDR3 DNA reads TGTGCCAGCAGTTATCCGGGATATAGTGAAAAACTGTTTTTT. It is translated as CASSYPGYSEKLFF.

The chain is built from TRBV11-2 and TRBJ2-7; D perhaps matches TRBD2 (6 bases). This CDR3 spans 14 amino acids. CDR1 and CDR2 (germline): SGHAT, FQNNGV. Between the trimmed V and J ends, which lost 8 bases and 3 bases, there was a span of 17 bases. The CDR3 reads CASLSFGGIYEQYF. The CDR3 DNA reads TGTGCCAGCCTGTCATTTGGAGGGATCTACGAGCAGTACTTC. The full variable domain, completed using reference TRBV11-2 and TRBJ2-7, is EAGVAQSPRYKIIEKRQSVAFWCNPISGHATLYWYQQILGQGPKLLIQFQNNGVVDDSQLPKDRFSAERLKGVDSTLKIQPAKLEDSAVYLCASLSFGGIYEQYFGPGTRLTVT.